What follows describes a single TCR beta chain. Its antigen is undetermined. The data stem from a study of Ad26.COV2.S vaccination and SARS-CoV-2 variants. Study details: The donor participated in the COV1001 trial, in its Ad26.COV2.S arm. Once, or twice with 56 days between doses, Ad26.COV2.S was given intramuscularly. Study conclusions and caveats: It was found that vaccine and placebo recipients had similar non-spike TCR breadth.

Treatment specified: approximately 18 received Ad26.COV2.S at low or high dose, single or two shots; 5 received placebo; per-sample allocation not given. Sample collection was performed on day 63 after the first vaccine or placebo injection. The protocol was immunoSEQ multiplex PCR, while the TCRdb copy is restricted to in-frame clones and leaves out a portion. In the table there are approximately 240,000 clones, roughly 90% of which are singletons. The CDR3 totals 15 residues. Germline trimming cut 8 bases from V and 8 bases from J; bases unmatched to any gene: 12. The V gene's germline CDR1 is MNHNY and CDR2 SVGAGI (reference sequence).

This specimen was peripheral blood, taken in a trial of Ad26.COV2.S vaccine versus placebo. This sequence originates from a person between 18 and 65 years old who received the Ad26.COV2.S COVID-19 vaccine or a placebo. This chain links TRBV6-6 with TRBJ1-6, with TRBD1 matching 7 bases. The CDR3 is CASGTERVRDSPLHF. The CDR3 DNA follows: TGTGCCAGCGGGACAGAAAGGGTCCGGGATTCACCCCTCCACTTT.